This entry lists 22 T cell receptor beta chains sequenced from one sample in a study of neoadjuvant anti-PD-1 for oral cavity cancer. Measured with immunoSEQ multiplex PCR; TCRdb has only the in-frame clones, and not every one. Of about 37,000 clones listed, 38% are singletons. Documented time point: after neoadjuvant nivolumab, at surgical resection. Sequencing used tumor tissue, obtained after nivolumab (anti-PD-1) treatment. These receptors all stem from a person aged 35-79 years with oral cavity squamous cell carcinoma.

On this clone itself: Other DNA sequences in the sample encode the same CDR3. The V and J genes are TRBV20-1 and TRBJ2-5; D possibly corresponds to TRBD2 (6 bases). V lost 6 bases and J 5 bases, leaving 10 bases between the germline ends. CDR3 size: 11 residues. Per the germline V gene, CDR1 is DFQATT and CDR2 is SNEGSKA (reference sequence). The CDR3 nucleotides are TGCAGTGCACCTCGGGGGGAGACCCAGTACTTC. Its translation is CSAPRGETQYF.

This chain connects TRBV27 to TRBJ2-3; D is possibly TRBD2 (7 bases). Germline CDR1 is MNHEY and CDR2 is SMNVEV (reference sequence). V was pared by 3 bases and J by 4 bases, with 23 bases between. The CDR3 is 18 residues long. The CDR3 coding sequence is TGTGCCAGCAGTTTTTATTCGGGGGGCGTGAGTCGGCCAGATACGCAGTATTTT. It is translated as CASSFYSGGVSRPDTQYF.

This chain uses TRBV11-2 with TRBJ2-3; D is unclear. V lost 1 base to trimming and J lost 1 base, with 12 bases between them. This CDR3 spans 16 amino acids. The germline V gene encodes CDR1 SGHAT and CDR2 FQNNGV. This chain's CDR3 is CASSLVMRVGTDTQYF. In nucleotides, the CDR3 is TGTGCCAGCAGCTTAGTTATGCGTGTCGGCACAGATACGCAGTATTTT.

J is TRBJ2-7 and V is TRBV6-5, with D unclear. The germline V gene has CDR1 MNHEY and CDR2 SVGAGI. Trimming stripped 3 bases from V and 2 bases from J, with 17 bases between. This CDR3 has 16 amino acids. The CDR3 loop is CASSYQLPSSPYEQYF. As DNA, the CDR3 is TGTGCCAGCAGTTATCAGTTGCCTTCCTCTCCCTACGAGCAGTACTTC.

The chain uses TRBV5-1 and TRBJ2-7; 9 bases map to TRBD1. V lost 1 base, J lost 3 bases, and 5 bases stayed unmatched. From germline, CDR1 is SGHRS and CDR2 YFSETQ. CDR3 length: 15 amino acids. The DNA for the CDR3 is TGCGCCAGCAGCTTGCGGAACAGGGGGCTCTACGAGCAGTACTTC. Encoded protein: CASSLRNRGLYEQYF.

In this sample, this clone turned up once. The V call is TRBV28, the J call TRBJ2-2; TRBD1 or TRBD2 may be the D gene (5 bases each). V was pared by 5 bases and J by 6 bases, with 25 bases between. The CDR3 spans 18 residues. CDR1 MDHEN and CDR2 SYDVKM come from the germline V gene. CDR3 bases: TGTGCCAGCAGTCTTGGGGGTATTAGGTATTGGGATCCCGGGGAGCTGTTTTTT. Protein: CASSLGGIRYWDPGELFF.

Note on this clone: The sample carries other DNA sequences with the same CDR3. This chain links TRBV19 with TRBJ1-1, with no clear D. Trimming pared 9 bases from V and 0 bases from J, leaving 11 bases between. CDR1 and CDR2 (germline): LNHDA, SQIVND (reference sequence). The CDR3 runs to 13 residues. The CDR3 here is CASQDRLNTEAFF. The CDR3 nucleotides are TGTGCCAGCCAAGATAGATTGAACACTGAAGCTTTCTTT.

This clone has only a few counts. DNA for the CDR3: TGTGCCAGCAGTCCCGCGCTGGGTAACACCGGGGAGCTGTTTTTT. It codes for CASSPALGNTGELFF. The J gene is TRBJ2-2, the V gene TRBV28; D not certain. CDR3 length: 15 amino acids. Germline loops: CDR1 MDHEN, CDR2 SYDVKM. V was cut by 5 bases and J by 2 bases, with 12 bases left in between.

This clone was counted once. The genes are TRBV9 and TRBJ2-1; TRBD2 aligns across 9 bases. J lost 2 bases, V lost 0 bases, and 9 bases had no gene match. Germline values: CDR1 SGDLS, CDR2 YYNGEE. The CDR3 sequence is 18 residues long. The CDR3 spells CASSVGLAGVRAYNEQFF. The CDR3 DNA sequence: TGTGCCAGCAGCGTAGGCTTAGCGGGGGTGCGAGCCTACAATGAGCAGTTCTTC.

This clone has a handful of counts. The CDR3 here is CASSRTVLSYEQYF. CDR3 sequence (DNA): TGTGCCAGCAGTCGGACAGTCCTCTCCTACGAGCAGTACTTC. V gene TRBV7-2 combines with J gene TRBJ2-7; D possibly corresponds to TRBD1 (6 bases). The CDR3 is made up of 14 amino acids. Germline V gene sequence: CDR1 SGHTA, CDR2 FQGNSA. Deletions cut 6 bases from V and 0 bases from J, with 12 bases between.

The chain carries TRBV2 and TRBJ2-5; D is unresolved. The CDR3 extends over 15 amino acids. Germline V gene sequence: CDR1 SNHLY, CDR2 FYNNEI. The ends were cut back, 1 base at V and 2 bases at J, with 11 bases in the middle. In nucleotides, the CDR3 is TGTGCCAGCAGTGAAGGGGTGCACCTACAAGAGACCCAGTACTTC. It is translated as CASSEGVHLQETQYF.

The CDR3 protein is CASGSSYEQYF. CDR3 bases: TGCGCCAGCGGGTCCTCCTACGAGCAGTACTTC. This chain links TRBV5-1 with TRBJ2-7; no clear D gene. This CDR3 has 11 residues. Germline CDR1 reads SGHRS; CDR2 reads YFSETQ. Trimming took off 7 bases at V and 0 bases at J, with 5 bases between the two ends.

This clone has only a few counts. The chain's CDR3 is CASSLRQGNTGELFF. The DNA of the CDR3 is TGTGCCAGCAGCCTACGACAGGGGAACACCGGGGAGCTGTTTTTT. J is TRBJ2-2 and V is TRBV7-2, with 7 bases identical to TRBD1. Germline V CDR1 and CDR2: SGHTA, FQGNSA. This CDR3 is 15 amino acids long. J was trimmed by 1 base and V by 5 bases; bases with no gene match: 4.

The V call is TRBV18, the J call TRBJ2-1; TRBD1 matches 8 bases. The CDR3 sequence is 15 residues long. V lost 0 bases to trimming and J lost 10 bases; unmatched junction nucleotides: 8. Germline assignment: CDR1 KGHSH and CDR2 LQKENI. The CDR3 spells CASSPPRQGIWEQFF. DNA for the CDR3: TGTGCCAGCTCACCACCACGACAGGGGATATGGGAGCAGTTCTTC.

This clone has ten or more counts. This sequence joins TRBV28 and TRBJ2-1; 8 bases are a match to TRBD2. This CDR3 has 15 amino acids. Germline CDR1 reads MDHEN; CDR2 reads SYDVKM. J gave up 2 bases and V 5 bases, and 5 bases lay outside the gene matches. Here the CDR3 DNA reads TGTGCCAGCAGTGGGGAACTAGCGGCCTACAATGAGCAGTTCTTC. This sequence encodes CASSGELAAYNEQFF.

This clone was detected only a few times. DNA of the CDR3: TGCGCCAGCAGCCCTTCGACAGGGAATCAGCAGCCCCAGCATTTT. Translated, it gives CASSPSTGNQQPQHF. The V gene is TRBV5-1, the J gene TRBJ1-5; 7 nucleotides line up with TRBD1. This CDR3 is built from 15 residues. Germline CDR1 reads SGHRS; CDR2 reads YFSETQ. The V segment lost 4 bases and the J segment 7 bases; nucleotides outside the gene matches: 11.

This clone has at least ten counts. At one end, the junction sequence differs from germline, possibly due to a read error. The rearrangement links TRBV7-2 to TRBJ2-5; TRBD2 aligns across 9 bases. The CDR3 runs to 14 residues. Per germline, CDR1 SGHTA and CDR2 FQGNSA. The CDR3 loop is CASSVAGVLQTQYF. Written as DNA, the CDR3 is TGTGCCAGCAGCGTAGCGGGAGTATTGCAGACCCAGTACTTC.

This clone was counted a few times. This rearrangement joins TRBV25-1 to TRBJ1-6, with TRBD1 as a possible D gene (5 bases). The germline CDR1 and CDR2 sequences are MGHDK and SYGVNS. The CDR3 is 16 amino acids. The ends were cut back, 5 bases at V and 6 bases at J, with 17 bases in the middle. CDR3 loop: CASSTAGEGGNSPLHF. CDR3 sequence (DNA): TGTGCCAGCAGTACCGCGGGGGAGGGAGGTAATTCACCCCTCCACTTT.

The rearrangement uses TRBV5-5 and TRBJ2-5; D not certain. V lost 0 bases to trimming and J lost 3 bases, with 9 bases between them. The CDR3 length is 14 residues. Per germline, CDR1 SGHKS and CDR2 YYEKEE (reference sequence). This CDR3 reads CASSLGVSKETQYF. CDR3 coding DNA: TGTGCCAGCAGCTTGGGAGTTTCAAAAGAGACCCAGTACTTC.

The table lists this clone with many counts. The chain combines TRBV4-1 with TRBJ2-5; D perhaps matches TRBD2 (5 bases). V dropped 6 bases and J dropped 4 bases, with 15 bases sitting between them. Germline V lookup: CDR1 MGHRA, CDR2 YSYEKL. CDR3 size: 14 residues. The CDR3 loop is CASSRDLRTETQYF. The CDR3 nucleotides are TGCGCCAGCAGTCGGGATCTGAGGACAGAGACCCAGTACTTC.

The chain uses TRBV4-1 and TRBJ2-2; 9 bases are a match to TRBD1. The CDR3 runs 19 residues. Germline CDR1 is MGHRA and CDR2 is YSYEKL. Trimming at V came to 4 bases and at J to 4 bases, leaving 16 bases not matched to a gene. CDR3 protein: CASSLRYRTGTGSTGELFF. CDR3 coding DNA: TGCGCCAGCAGCCTCCGATACAGGACCGGGACAGGGTCCACCGGGGAGCTGTTTTTT.

This clone is judged medium-sized. The chain has TRBV7-6 and TRBJ2-7; D is possibly TRBD1 or TRBD2 (5 bases each). There are 14 residues in the CDR3. The V gene lost 3 bases and the J gene lost 4 bases, with 13 bases spanning the gap. CDR1 SGHVS and CDR2 FNYEAQ come from the germline V gene. CDR3 nucleotides: TGTGCCAGCAGCTTCGGGGCTTCGGGGTACGAGCAGTACTTC. Its protein is CASSFGASGYEQYF. Full variable domain (missing parts from reference TRBV7-6 and TRBJ2-7): GAGVSQSPRYKVTKRGQDVALRCDPISGHVSLYWYRQALGQGPEFLTYFNYEAQQDKSGLPNDRFSAERPEGSISTLTIQRTEQRDSAMYRCASSFGASGYEQYFGPGTRLTVT.